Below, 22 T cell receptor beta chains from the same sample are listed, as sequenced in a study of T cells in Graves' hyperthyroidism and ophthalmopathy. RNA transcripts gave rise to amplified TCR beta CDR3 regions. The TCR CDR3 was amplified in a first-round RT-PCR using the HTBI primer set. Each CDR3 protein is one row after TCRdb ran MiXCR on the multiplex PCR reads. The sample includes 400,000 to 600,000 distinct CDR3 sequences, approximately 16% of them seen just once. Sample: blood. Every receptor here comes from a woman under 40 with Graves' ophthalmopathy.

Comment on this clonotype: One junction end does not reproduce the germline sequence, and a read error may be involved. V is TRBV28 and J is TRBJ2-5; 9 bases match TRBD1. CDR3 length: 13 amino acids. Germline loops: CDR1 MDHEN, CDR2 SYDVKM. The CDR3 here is CASTGQGKETQYF. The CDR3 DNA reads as TGTGCTAGCACCGGACAGGGGAAAGAGACCCAGTACTTC.

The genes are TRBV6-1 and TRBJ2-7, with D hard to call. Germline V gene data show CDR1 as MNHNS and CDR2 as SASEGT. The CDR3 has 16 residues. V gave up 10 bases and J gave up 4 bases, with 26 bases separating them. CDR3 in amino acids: CATFPFTAAAEYEQYF. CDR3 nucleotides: TGTGCCACCTTTCCTTTTACGGCGGCAGCAGAATACGAGCAGTACTTC.

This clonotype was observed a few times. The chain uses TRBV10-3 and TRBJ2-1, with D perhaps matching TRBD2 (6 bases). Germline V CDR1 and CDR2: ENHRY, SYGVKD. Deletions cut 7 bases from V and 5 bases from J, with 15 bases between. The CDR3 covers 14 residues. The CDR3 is CAIKLASNHNEQFF. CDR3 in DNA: TGTGCCATCAAACTAGCCAGTAATCACAATGAGCAGTTCTTC.

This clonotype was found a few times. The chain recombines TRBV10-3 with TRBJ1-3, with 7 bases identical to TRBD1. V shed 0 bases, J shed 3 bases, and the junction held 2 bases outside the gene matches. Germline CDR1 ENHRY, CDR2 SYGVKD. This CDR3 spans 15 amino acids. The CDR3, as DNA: TGTGCCATCAGTGAGTCGACAGGGCGTGGAAACACCATATATTTT. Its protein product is CAISESTGRGNTIYF.

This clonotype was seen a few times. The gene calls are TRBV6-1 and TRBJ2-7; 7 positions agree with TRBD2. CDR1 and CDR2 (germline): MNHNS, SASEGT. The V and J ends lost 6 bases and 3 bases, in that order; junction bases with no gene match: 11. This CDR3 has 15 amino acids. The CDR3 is CASSLGGASYYEQYF. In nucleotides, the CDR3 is TGTGCCAGCAGCTTGGGAGGGGCCTCATACTACGAGCAGTACTTC.

The CDR3, as DNA: TGTGCCAGTAGTATAAACGAATCGGGGAGGCGACGACTGTTTTTT. Amino acids: CASSINESGRRRLFF. The gene calls are TRBV19 and TRBJ1-4, with D hard to call. In germline, CDR1 is LNHDA, CDR2 SQIVND (reference sequence). V was clipped by 2 bases and J by 13 bases, with 20 bases between them. CDR3 length: 15 amino acids. Filled out from reference TRBV19 and TRBJ1-4, the complete variable domain reads DGGITQSPKYLFRKEGQNVTLSCEQNLNHDAMYWYRQDPGQGLRLIYYSQIVNDFQKGDIAEGYSVSREKKESFPLTVTSAQKNPTAFYLCASSINESGRRRLFFGSGTQLSVL.

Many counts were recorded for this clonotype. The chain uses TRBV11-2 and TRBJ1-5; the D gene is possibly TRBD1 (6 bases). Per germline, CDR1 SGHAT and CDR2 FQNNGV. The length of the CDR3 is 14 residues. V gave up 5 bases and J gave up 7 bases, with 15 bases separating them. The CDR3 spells CASSPRPGDQPQHF. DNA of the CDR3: TGTGCCAGCAGCCCCAGGCCAGGGGACCAGCCCCAGCATTTT.

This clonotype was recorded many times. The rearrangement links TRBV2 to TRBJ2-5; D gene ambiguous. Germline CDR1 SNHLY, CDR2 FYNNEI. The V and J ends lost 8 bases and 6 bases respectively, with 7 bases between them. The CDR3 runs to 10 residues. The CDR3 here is CASLGQTQYF. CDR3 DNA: TGTGCCAGCCTCGGGCAGACCCAGTACTTC.

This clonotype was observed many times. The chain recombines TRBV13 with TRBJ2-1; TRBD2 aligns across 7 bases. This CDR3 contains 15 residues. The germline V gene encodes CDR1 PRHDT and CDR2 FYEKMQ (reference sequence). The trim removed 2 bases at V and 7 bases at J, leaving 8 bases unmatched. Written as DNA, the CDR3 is TGTGCCAGCAGCTTATTTCGCGGGAGTACGAATGAGCAGTTCTTC. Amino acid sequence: CASSLFRGSTNEQFF.

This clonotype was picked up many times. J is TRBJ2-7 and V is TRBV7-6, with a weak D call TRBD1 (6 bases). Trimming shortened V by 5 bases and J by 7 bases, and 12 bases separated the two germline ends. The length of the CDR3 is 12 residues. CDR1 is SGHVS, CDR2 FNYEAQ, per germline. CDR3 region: CASSGGGLEQYF. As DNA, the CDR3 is TGTGCCAGCAGCGGGGGCGGCTTGGAGCAGTACTTC.

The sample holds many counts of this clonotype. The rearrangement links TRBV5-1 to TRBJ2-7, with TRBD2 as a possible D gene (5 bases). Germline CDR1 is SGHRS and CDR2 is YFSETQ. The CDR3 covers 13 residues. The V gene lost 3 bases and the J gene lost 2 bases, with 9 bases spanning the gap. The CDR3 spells CASSSTLAYEQYF. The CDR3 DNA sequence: TGCGCCAGCAGCTCAACACTAGCCTACGAGCAGTACTTC.

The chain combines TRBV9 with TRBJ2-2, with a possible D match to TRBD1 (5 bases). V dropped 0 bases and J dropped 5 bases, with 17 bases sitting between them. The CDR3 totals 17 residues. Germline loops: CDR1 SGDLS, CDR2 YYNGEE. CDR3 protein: CASSVAIAGKGTGELFF. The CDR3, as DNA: TGTGCCAGCAGCGTAGCAATCGCAGGGAAAGGGACCGGGGAGCTGTTTTTT.

CDR3 sequence (DNA): TGTGCCAGCGCGCGTTATGGGGAGACCCAGTACTTC. It specifies CASARYGETQYF. V and J are TRBV7-2 and TRBJ2-5; D is unclear. The CDR3 sequence is 12 residues long. Trimming took off 8 bases at V and 5 bases at J, with 12 bases between the two ends. Germline V gene lookup returns CDR1 SGHTA and CDR2 FQGNSA.

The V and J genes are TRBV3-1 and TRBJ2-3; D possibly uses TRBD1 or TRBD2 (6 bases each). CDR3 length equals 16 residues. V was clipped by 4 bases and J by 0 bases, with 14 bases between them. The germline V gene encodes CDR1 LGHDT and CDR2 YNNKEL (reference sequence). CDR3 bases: TGTGCCAGCAGCCCCTCCCGGGGGCGGAGCACAGATACGCAGTATTTT. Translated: CASSPSRGRSTDTQYF.

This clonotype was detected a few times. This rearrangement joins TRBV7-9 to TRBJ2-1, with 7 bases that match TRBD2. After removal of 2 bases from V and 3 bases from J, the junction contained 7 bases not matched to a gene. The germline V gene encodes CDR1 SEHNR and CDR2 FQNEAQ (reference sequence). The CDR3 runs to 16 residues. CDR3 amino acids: CASSLFGGSYYNEQFF. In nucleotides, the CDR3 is TGTGCCAGCAGCTTATTTGGCGGGAGTTACTACAATGAGCAGTTCTTC.

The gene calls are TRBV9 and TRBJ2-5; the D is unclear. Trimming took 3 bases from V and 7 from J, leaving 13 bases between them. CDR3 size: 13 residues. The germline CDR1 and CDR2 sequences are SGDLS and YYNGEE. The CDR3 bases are TGTGCCAGCAGCGCCTCAGCTGACGCGACCCAGTACTTC. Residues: CASSASADATQYF.

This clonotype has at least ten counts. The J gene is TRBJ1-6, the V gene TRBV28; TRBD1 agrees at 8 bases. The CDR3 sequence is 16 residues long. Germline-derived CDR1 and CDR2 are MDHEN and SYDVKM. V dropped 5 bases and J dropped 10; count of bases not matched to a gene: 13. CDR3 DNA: TGTGCCAGCAGTCCCGATTGGACAGGGAGAGGATCACCCCTCCACTTT. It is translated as CASSPDWTGRGSPLHF.

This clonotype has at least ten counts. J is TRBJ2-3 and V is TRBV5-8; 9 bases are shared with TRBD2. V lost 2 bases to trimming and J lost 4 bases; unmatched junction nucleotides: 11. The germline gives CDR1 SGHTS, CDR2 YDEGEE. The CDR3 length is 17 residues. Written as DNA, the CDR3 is TGTGCCAGCAGCTTAAAGCCGGGACTAGCAGTATCAGATACGCAGTATTTT. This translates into CASSLKPGLAVSDTQYF. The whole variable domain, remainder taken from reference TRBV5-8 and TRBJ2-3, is EAGVTQSPTHLIKTRGQQATLRCSPISGHTSVYWYQQALGLGLQFLLWYDEGEERNRGNFPPRFSGRQFPNYSSELNVNALELEDSALYLCASSLKPGLAVSDTQYFGPGTRLTVL.

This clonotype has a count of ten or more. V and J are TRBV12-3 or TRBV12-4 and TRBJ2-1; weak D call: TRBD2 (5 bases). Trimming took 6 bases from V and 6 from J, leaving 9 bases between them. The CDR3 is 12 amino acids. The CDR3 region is CASRPSGNEQFF. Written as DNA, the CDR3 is TGTGCCAGCAGACCGAGCGGCAATGAGCAGTTCTTC.

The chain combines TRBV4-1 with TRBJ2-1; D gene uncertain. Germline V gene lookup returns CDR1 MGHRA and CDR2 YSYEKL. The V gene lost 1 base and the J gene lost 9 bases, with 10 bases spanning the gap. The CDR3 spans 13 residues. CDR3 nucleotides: TGCGCCAGCAGCCAAGGTCCAACGGTTGAGCAGTTCTTC. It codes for CASSQGPTVEQFF.

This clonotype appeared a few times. The CDR3, as DNA: TGTGCCAGCAGGTTTGAGCGGGAGCTTAATGAGCAGTTCTTC. Translating gives CASRFERELNEQFF. V and J are TRBV11-2 and TRBJ2-1; 8 nucleotides align to TRBD2. The CDR3 is 14 residues long. V shed 6 bases and J 7 bases; nucleotides not matched to a gene: 8. Germline values: CDR1 SGHAT, CDR2 FQNNGV.

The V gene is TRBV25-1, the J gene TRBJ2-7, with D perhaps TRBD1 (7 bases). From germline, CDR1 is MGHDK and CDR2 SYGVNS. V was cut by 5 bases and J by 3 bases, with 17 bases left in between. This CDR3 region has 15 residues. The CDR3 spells CASSRRGTENYEQYF. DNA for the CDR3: TGTGCCAGCAGTCGACGGGGGACAGAAAACTACGAGCAGTACTTC.